These 9 T cell receptor beta chains were sequenced from one sample in a study of blood T cell repertoires in COVID-19. Clones were sequenced by immunoSEQ multiplex PCR, and TCRdb holds only the in-frame ones, with some missing. The repertoire includes about 5,100 clones, 70% to 90% of them detected once, and less than 3.5% sits in the top ten. Sequenced material: peripheral blood. These receptor sequences come from a woman older than 75 with acute or convalescent COVID-19.

The chain couples TRBV30 to TRBJ1-6, with D unresolved. This CDR3 has 15 residues. Germline V lookup: CDR1 GTSNPN, CDR2 SVGIG (reference sequence). V gave up 2 bases and J gave up 5 bases, with 13 bases separating them. CDR3 DNA sequence: TGTGCCTGGAGTCGTAGGAGCTTAGATAATTCACCCCTCCACTTT. This sequence encodes CAWSRRSLDNSPLHF.

CDR3 DNA sequence: TGCAGCGCCGCGTCCCGGCGGGGATCCTACGAGCAGTACTTC. Its protein is CSAASRRGSYEQYF. This chain connects TRBV29-1 to TRBJ2-7; a weak D match, TRBD2 (6 bases). V lost 7 bases and J lost 1, with 17 bases in between. The CDR3 is made up of 14 amino acids. CDR1 and CDR2 from the germline V gene are SQVTM and ANQGSEA.

This clone was found a few times. This chain joins TRBV7-9 and TRBJ1-1, with D possibly TRBD1 on 5 matching bases. This CDR3 contains 15 residues. V lost 5 bases and J lost 1, with 14 bases in between. Germline-derived CDR1 and CDR2 are SEHNR and FQNEAQ (reference sequence). The CDR3 sequence: CASSPRVVGNTEAFF. The CDR3 DNA reads TGTGCCAGCAGCCCCAGGGTGGTCGGGAACACTGAAGCTTTCTTT. Combining the CDR3 with reference TRBV7-9 and TRBJ1-1 gives the whole variable domain DTGVSQNPRHKITKRGQNVTFRCDPISEHNRLYWYRQTLGQGPEFLTYFQNEAQLEKSRLLSDRFSAERPKGSFSTLEIQRTEQGDSAMYLCASSPRVVGNTEAFFGQGTRLTVV.

V is TRBV3-1 (or the pseudogene TRBV3-2) and J is TRBJ1-1; a possible D gene is TRBD1 (5 bases). CDR3 length: 14 residues. Trimming removed 4 bases from V and 3 bases from J, with 12 bases in between. CDR1 and CDR2 from the germline V gene are LGHDT and YNNKEL (reference sequence). The CDR3 DNA reads as TGTGCCAGCAGCCTTCAGGGAGGGGACACTGAAGCTTTCTTT. Amino acids: CASSLQGGDTEAFF.

This chain joins TRBV5-1 and TRBJ1-3; no firm D call. In germline, CDR1 is SGHRS, CDR2 YFSETQ. Trimming shortened V by 6 bases and J by 2 bases, and 9 bases separated the two germline ends. This CDR3 comprises 13 residues. CDR3 DNA: TGCGCCAGCACAGACATTCCTGGAAACACCATATATTTT. Its translation is CASTDIPGNTIYF.

The chain links TRBV5-1 to TRBJ2-3, with TRBD2 as a possible D gene (6 bases). This CDR3 is built from 15 residues. Germline V lookup: CDR1 SGHRS, CDR2 YFSETQ. Trimming pared 3 bases from V and 0 bases from J, leaving 11 bases between. CDR3 sequence (DNA): TGCGCCAGCAGCTCAGCGGGTTGGAGCACAGATACGCAGTATTTT. Its protein product is CASSSAGWSTDTQYF.

The V call is TRBV11-2, the J call TRBJ2-5, with TRBD2 as a possible D gene (5 bases). CDR1 is SGHAT, CDR2 FQNNGV, per germline. This CDR3 has 15 residues. Deletions cut 3 bases from V and 5 bases from J, with 16 bases between. CDR3 loop: CASSFGISGLETQYF. CDR3 in DNA: TGTGCCAGCAGCTTCGGGATTTCGGGTTTGGAGACCCAGTACTTC.

DNA of the CDR3: TGTGCCAGCAGCCCCACTAACCAAGAGACCCAGTACTTC. It yields the protein CASSPTNQETQYF. The chain recombines TRBV3-1 (or the pseudogene TRBV3-2) with TRBJ2-5; no definite D call. Trimming pared 4 bases from V and 0 bases from J, leaving 6 bases between. Germline V gene data show CDR1 as LGHDT and CDR2 as YNNKEL (reference sequence). The CDR3 sequence is 13 residues long.

This clone has just a few counts. V is TRBV2 and J is TRBJ2-1, with 8 bases aligning to TRBD2. The J segment lost 6 bases and the V segment lost 1 base, leaving 5 bases of the junction unmatched. CDR1 is SNHLY and CDR2 is FYNNEI in the germline V gene. The CDR3 consists of 15 residues. CDR3 sequence reads: CASSEVTSVANEQFF. CDR3 nucleotides: TGTGCCAGCAGTGAAGTGACTAGCGTAGCCAATGAGCAGTTCTTC. The full variable domain, completed using reference TRBV2 and TRBJ2-1, is EPEVTQTPSHQVTQMGQEVILRCVPISNHLYFYWYRQILGQKVEFLVSFYNNEISEKSEIFDDQFSVERPDGSNFTLKIRSTKLEDSAMYFCASSEVTSVANEQFFGPGTRLTVL.